The 9 T cell receptor beta chains below come from one sample, sequenced in a study of response to subunit inactivated influenza vaccine. TCRdb ran MiXCR on the RT-PCR reads and lists one entry per CDR3 protein. This table holds roughly 570,000 distinct CDR3 sequences, 14% found once. The source was PBMCs from blood, collected roughly 12 days after vaccination. The source of these receptors is a man aged 50 or older who received an inactivated influenza vaccine.

The CDR3 reads CASSRTGVAAFF. For the CDR3, the DNA is TGTGCCAGCAGCCGGACCGGGGTTGCGGCTTTCTTT. The chain employs TRBV3-1 and TRBJ1-1; D is undetermined. The CDR3 length is 12 residues. The V and J ends lost 4 bases and 11 bases respectively, with 14 bases between them. The germline gives CDR1 LGHDT, CDR2 YNNKEL (reference sequence).

This clonotype came up a few times. J is TRBJ2-1 and V is TRBV20-1; D unclear. The V and J ends lost 5 bases and 4 bases respectively, with 3 bases between them. Per the germline V gene, CDR1 is DFQATT and CDR2 is SNEGSKA (reference sequence). CDR3 length equals 10 residues. Here the CDR3 reads CSAHYNEQFF. DNA for the CDR3: TGCAGTGCTCATTACAATGAGCAGTTCTTC.

The CDR3 loop is CSAQGLENTGELFF. CDR3 DNA sequence: TGCAGTGCACAAGGACTAGAGAACACCGGGGAGCTGTTTTTT. The chain has TRBV20-1 and TRBJ2-2, with 7 nucleotides matching TRBD2. J gave up 1 base and V 6 bases, and 5 bases lay outside the gene matches. The CDR3 consists of 14 residues. CDR1 is DFQATT and CDR2 is SNEGSKA in the germline V gene (reference sequence).

This clonotype showed up many times. The chain joins TRBV3-1 to TRBJ2-1; D may be TRBD1 or TRBD2 (5 bases each). CDR1 LGHDT and CDR2 YNNKEL come from the germline V gene (reference sequence). This CDR3 has 15 amino acids. V lost 4 bases and J 6 bases, leaving 16 bases between the germline ends. CDR3 bases: TGTGCCAGCAGCCCTCTAAGATCCGGGGCCAATGAGCAGTTCTTC. Translated: CASSPLRSGANEQFF.

V is TRBV6-2 or TRBV6-3 and J is TRBJ1-5; possible D gene TRBD1, 5 bases. Germline V gene data show CDR1 as MNHEY and CDR2 as SVGEGT. The CDR3 length is 17 residues. The V end lost 4 bases, the J end lost 4 bases, and 20 bases lay between the germline ends. The CDR3 loop is CASSSIPGEDENQPQHF. As DNA, the CDR3 is TGTGCCAGCAGTTCCATCCCGGGGGAGGATGAAAATCAGCCCCAGCATTTT.

This clonotype showed up many times. The V gene is TRBV4-3, the J gene TRBJ1-6; the D gene is possibly TRBD1 (6 bases). CDR1 and CDR2 from the germline V gene are LGHNA and YSLEER. The CDR3 length is 15 residues. V was trimmed by 1 base and J by 9 bases, leaving 13 bases between them. In DNA, the CDR3 is TGCGCCAGCAGCCAAGTTACAGGGAGGAGTTCACCCCTCCACTTT. Translation gives CASSQVTGRSSPLHF.

This clonotype was counted ten times or more. The chain employs TRBV27 and TRBJ2-5; no firm D call. The ends were cut back, 6 bases at V and 0 bases at J, with 8 bases in the middle. CDR1 is MNHEY and CDR2 is SMNVEV in the germline V gene (reference sequence). This CDR3 comprises 13 residues. Written as DNA, the CDR3 is TGTGCCAGCAGAGGACGGAACCAAGAGACCCAGTACTTC. Translating gives CASRGRNQETQYF.

V usage is TRBV6-2 or TRBV6-3 and J usage is TRBJ2-1, with 8 bases lining up with TRBD2. The junction had 11 bases not matched to a gene; V was cut back by 7 bases and J by 3 bases. CDR3 length equals 16 residues. Germline-derived CDR1 and CDR2 are MNHEY and SVGEGT. CDR3 coding DNA: TGTGCCAGCAATAAACATCTAGCGGGTCTCTACAATGAGCAGTTCTTC. Residues: CASNKHLAGLYNEQFF.

The chain combines TRBV29-1 with TRBJ2-3; 10 bases align to TRBD2. The CDR3 runs 13 residues. V gave up 2 bases and J gave up 6 bases; unmatched junction bases: 2. Germline V CDR1 and CDR2: SQVTM, ANQGSEA. Written as DNA, the CDR3 is TGCAGCGTTGAAAGGACTAGCGGCGATACGCAGTATTTT. Translating it yields CSVERTSGDTQYF.